This T cell receptor (beta chain) stems from a study of T cells in Graves' hyperthyroidism and ophthalmopathy. Deletions cut 5 bases from V and 2 bases from J, with 18 bases between. From germline, CDR1 is DFQATT and CDR2 SNEGSKA (reference sequence). The length of the CDR3 is 15 residues. This clonotype was seen at least ten times. No antigen is known for it. Amplification targeted TCR beta CDR3 regions from RNA transcripts. First-round RT-PCR with HTBI primers amplified the TCR CDR3 region. MiXCR was run by TCRdb on the multiplex PCR reads, yielding one entry per CDR3 protein. The sample contains a few hundred thousand distinct CDR3 sequences, 46% of which appear only once. The study left out patients who had uncontrolled infection, other autoimmune disease, pregnancy or lactation. Diagnoses were established using clinical symptoms, serum thyroxine and TRAb, thyroid ultrasound and orbital computed tomography.

Study-wide points: Most clonotypes that expanded in the thyroid above 0.001 also showed up in blood. Using 13 V-J features, a model discriminated ophthalmopathy from stable hyperthyroidism.

Sequencing was performed on peripheral blood or thyroid tissue (not recorded which). J is TRBJ2-5 and V is TRBV20-1, with D perhaps TRBD1 or TRBD2 (5 bases each). The sequence was obtained from an adult woman with Graves' disease, either hyperthyroidism or ophthalmopathy (not recorded which). The CDR3: CSALPGRGDQETQYF. Here the CDR3 DNA reads TGCAGTGCTCTCCCGGGGCGAGGGGATCAAGAGACCCAGTACTTC.